The rows below give T cell receptor beta chains drawn from one sample of a study of shared clonotypes between healthy human individuals. This table comes from immunoSEQ multiplex PCR, and its TCRdb copy is limited to in-frame clones, with some not included. This repertoire shows some 300,000 clones, 70% to 75% found once; its top ten account for 8% to 13%. Sequenced input: memory CD4+ T cells sorted from blood. The receptor set was obtained from a man in his thirties or forties in good health. Both conserved end residues are part of each CDR3. D genes are given only for firm matches. Clone size appears in some rows only: once, few, many, or a class for an expanded clone.

d_call	clone_size	v_call	j_call	cdr3_aa	cdr3_nt
TRBD1	-	TRBV30	TRBJ1-2	CAWGAQQGLNYGYTF	TGTGCCTGGGGAGCGCAACAGGGGTTGAACTATGGCTACACCTTC
-	-	TRBV19	TRBJ2-6	CASSYSSGANVLTF	TGTGCCAGTAGTTACAGCTCTGGGGCCAACGTCCTGACTTTC
TRBD1	-	TRBV6-1	TRBJ2-7	CASSEATGTGREQYF	TGTGCCAGCAGTGAAGCGACAGGGACCGGTCGAGAGCAGTACTTC
-	-	TRBV7-9	TRBJ2-1	CASRPTFRRDQDNEQFF	TGTGCCAGCAGGCCTACATTTCGGCGGGACCAAGACAATGAGCAGTTCTTC
-	-	TRBV7-9	TRBJ1-3	CASSLGNYRGSGNTIYF	TGTGCCAGCAGCTTAGGAAATTATCGGGGATCCGGAAACACCATATATTTT
-	-	TRBV10-2	TRBJ2-7	CASSQYYEQYF	TGCGCCAGCAGTCAGTACTACGAGCAGTACTTC
TRBD1	-	TRBV19	TRBJ2-7	CASSSGQGAYEQYF	TGTGCCAGTAGTTCGGGACAGGGGGCTTACGAGCAGTACTTC
-	-	TRBV6-9	TRBJ2-5	CASSYFRPPWTAQETQYF	TGTGCCAGCAGTTATTTCCGACCCCCCTGGACAGCCCAAGAGACCCAGTACTTC
TRBD2	-	TRBV10-2	TRBJ2-5	CASGTSKETQYF	TGCGCCAGCGGGACTAGCAAGGAGACCCAGTACTTC
-	-	TRBV18	TRBJ2-3	CASSPPGEAQYF	TGTGCCAGCTCACCACCGGGGGAGGCGCAGTATTTT
TRBD2	-	TRBV11-2	TRBJ2-7	CASSLGPTSAGYEQYF	TGTGCCAGCAGCTTAGGGCCGACTAGCGCCGGTTACGAGCAGTACTTC
TRBD1	-	TRBV6-1	TRBJ1-5	CASRGQGHQPQHF	TGTGCCAGCAGGGGACAGGGGCATCAGCCCCAGCATTTT
TRBD2	few	TRBV2	TRBJ2-1	CASIFPGTSVDNEQFF	TGTGCCAGCATATTTCCCGGGACTAGCGTGGACAATGAGCAGTTCTTC
-	few	TRBV15	TRBJ1-3	CATSPRDLAFSGNTIYF	TGTGCCACCAGCCCAAGGGATTTGGCATTCTCTGGAAACACCATATATTTT
-	-	TRBV27	TRBJ1-1	CASSSHPGGKNTEAFF	TGTGCCAGCAGTTCCCACCCCGGTGGGAAGAACACTGAAGCTTTCTTT
-	-	TRBV9	TRBJ2-3	CASSLNGHLSTDTQYF	TGTGCCAGCAGCCTCAACGGACACCTTAGCACAGATACGCAGTATTTT
-	few	TRBV2	TRBJ1-4	CASSLWGRLSEKLFF	TGTGCCAGCAGTTTATGGGGCAGGTTGTCTGAAAAACTGTTTTTT
-	-	TRBV7-8	TRBJ2-7	CASSLAKRTPSLYEQYF	TGTGCCAGCAGCTTAGCAAAAAGGACACCTAGCCTCTACGAGCAGTACTTC
-	-	TRBV11-3	TRBJ2-3	CASSLDGRSVLYPDTQYF	TGTGCCAGCAGCTTAGACGGTCGCAGCGTCTTATACCCAGATACGCAGTATTTT
-	once	TRBV19	TRBJ2-7	CASSIDFRDGEIYEQYF	TGTGCCAGTAGTATAGATTTCCGGGACGGAGAAATCTACGAGCAGTACTTC
-	-	TRBV5-8	TRBJ1-2	CASSLSQAGYTF	TGTGCCAGCAGCTTGAGCCAAGCGGGCTACACCTTC
TRBD1	-	TRBV19	TRBJ1-5	CASSIRTGNQPQHF	TGTGCCAGTAGTATTAGGACAGGGAATCAGCCCCAGCATTTT
TRBD1	once	TRBV10-3	TRBJ2-1	CAIRDTGVSYNEQFF	TGTGCCATCAGGGACACAGGGGTCTCCTACAATGAGCAGTTCTTC
TRBD1	-	TRBV14	TRBJ2-3	CASSQTIGPGQGIYSTQYF	TGTGCCAGCAGCCAGACAATTGGACCGGGACAGGGGATTTACAGTACGCAGTATTTT
-	-	TRBV7-6	TRBJ2-5	CASSLARQETQYF	TGTGCCAGCAGCTTAGCGAGACAAGAGACCCAGTACTTC
-	-	TRBV19	TRBJ2-3	CASSTQTATDTQYF	TGTGCCAGTAGTACCCAGACTGCCACAGATACGCAGTATTTT
-	few	TRBV7-2	TRBJ2-1	CASSRRGRDNEQFF	TGTGCCAGCAGTAGAAGAGGGCGGGACAATGAGCAGTTCTTC
-	-	TRBV19	TRBJ2-2	CASSIDPSIGELFF	TGTGCCAGTAGTATAGATCCTTCGATCGGGGAGCTGTTTTTT
TRBD1	-	TRBV2	TRBJ1-4	CASSFPGQGNEKLFF	TGTGCCAGCAGTTTTCCAGGACAGGGGAATGAAAAACTGTTTTTT
-	-	TRBV2	TRBJ1-5	CASSDGTGRDQPQHF	TGTGCCAGCAGTGACGGCACGGGTAGGGATCAGCCCCAGCATTTT
TRBD1	few	TRBV6-1	TRBJ2-1	CASSPDRVSDEQFF	TGTGCCAGCAGTCCGGACAGGGTTTCCGATGAGCAGTTCTTC
-	-	TRBV4-3	TRBJ1-2	CASSPELWTANYGYTF	TGCGCCAGCAGCCCAGAATTATGGACGGCTAACTATGGCTACACCTTC
-	-	TRBV6-1	TRBJ2-7	CASSVERTYEQYF	TGTGCCAGCAGTGTTGAGCGGACCTACGAGCAGTACTTC
-	few	TRBV27	TRBJ1-1	CASSSWAEAFF	TGTGCCAGCAGTTCTTGGGCTGAAGCTTTCTTT
-	-	TRBV9	TRBJ1-2	CASSGRRLGSMYGYTF	TGTGCCAGCAGCGGCCGGCGGTTAGGATCCATGTATGGCTACACCTTC
TRBD2	-	TRBV2	TRBJ2-2	CASSAYSLAGRANTGELFF	TGTGCCAGCAGTGCGTATAGCCTAGCGGGACGAGCGAACACCGGGGAGCTGTTTTTT
TRBD1	-	TRBV23-1	TRBJ1-5	CASSQEPGQAVNSNQPQHF	TGCGCCAGCAGTCAGGAGCCGGGACAGGCCGTGAATAGCAATCAGCCCCAGCATTTT
TRBD1	-	TRBV7-9	TRBJ1-3	CASSLVTGYGNTIYF	TGTGCCAGCAGCTTAGTGACAGGGTACGGAAACACCATATATTTT
-	few	TRBV5-5	TRBJ2-1	CASSFLTGPNNEQFF	TGTGCCAGCAGCTTTTTAACAGGGCCCAACAATGAGCAGTTCTTC
TRBD1	-	TRBV5-1	TRBJ2-3	CASSPGLQGASDTQYF	TGCGCCAGCAGCCCTGGGTTGCAGGGGGCCTCAGATACGCAGTATTTT
TRBD2	-	TRBV19	TRBJ2-1	CASSTGTSFNEQFF	TGTGCCAGTAGTACCGGGACTAGTTTCAATGAGCAGTTCTTC
-	few	TRBV5-4	TRBJ2-1	CASSFGTSLNNEQFF	TGTGCCAGCAGCTTTGGTACCAGCCTAAACAATGAGCAGTTCTTC
TRBD1	-	TRBV7-2	TRBJ2-5	CASSSTGGIETQYF	TGTGCCAGCAGCAGCACAGGGGGCATCGAGACCCAGTACTTC